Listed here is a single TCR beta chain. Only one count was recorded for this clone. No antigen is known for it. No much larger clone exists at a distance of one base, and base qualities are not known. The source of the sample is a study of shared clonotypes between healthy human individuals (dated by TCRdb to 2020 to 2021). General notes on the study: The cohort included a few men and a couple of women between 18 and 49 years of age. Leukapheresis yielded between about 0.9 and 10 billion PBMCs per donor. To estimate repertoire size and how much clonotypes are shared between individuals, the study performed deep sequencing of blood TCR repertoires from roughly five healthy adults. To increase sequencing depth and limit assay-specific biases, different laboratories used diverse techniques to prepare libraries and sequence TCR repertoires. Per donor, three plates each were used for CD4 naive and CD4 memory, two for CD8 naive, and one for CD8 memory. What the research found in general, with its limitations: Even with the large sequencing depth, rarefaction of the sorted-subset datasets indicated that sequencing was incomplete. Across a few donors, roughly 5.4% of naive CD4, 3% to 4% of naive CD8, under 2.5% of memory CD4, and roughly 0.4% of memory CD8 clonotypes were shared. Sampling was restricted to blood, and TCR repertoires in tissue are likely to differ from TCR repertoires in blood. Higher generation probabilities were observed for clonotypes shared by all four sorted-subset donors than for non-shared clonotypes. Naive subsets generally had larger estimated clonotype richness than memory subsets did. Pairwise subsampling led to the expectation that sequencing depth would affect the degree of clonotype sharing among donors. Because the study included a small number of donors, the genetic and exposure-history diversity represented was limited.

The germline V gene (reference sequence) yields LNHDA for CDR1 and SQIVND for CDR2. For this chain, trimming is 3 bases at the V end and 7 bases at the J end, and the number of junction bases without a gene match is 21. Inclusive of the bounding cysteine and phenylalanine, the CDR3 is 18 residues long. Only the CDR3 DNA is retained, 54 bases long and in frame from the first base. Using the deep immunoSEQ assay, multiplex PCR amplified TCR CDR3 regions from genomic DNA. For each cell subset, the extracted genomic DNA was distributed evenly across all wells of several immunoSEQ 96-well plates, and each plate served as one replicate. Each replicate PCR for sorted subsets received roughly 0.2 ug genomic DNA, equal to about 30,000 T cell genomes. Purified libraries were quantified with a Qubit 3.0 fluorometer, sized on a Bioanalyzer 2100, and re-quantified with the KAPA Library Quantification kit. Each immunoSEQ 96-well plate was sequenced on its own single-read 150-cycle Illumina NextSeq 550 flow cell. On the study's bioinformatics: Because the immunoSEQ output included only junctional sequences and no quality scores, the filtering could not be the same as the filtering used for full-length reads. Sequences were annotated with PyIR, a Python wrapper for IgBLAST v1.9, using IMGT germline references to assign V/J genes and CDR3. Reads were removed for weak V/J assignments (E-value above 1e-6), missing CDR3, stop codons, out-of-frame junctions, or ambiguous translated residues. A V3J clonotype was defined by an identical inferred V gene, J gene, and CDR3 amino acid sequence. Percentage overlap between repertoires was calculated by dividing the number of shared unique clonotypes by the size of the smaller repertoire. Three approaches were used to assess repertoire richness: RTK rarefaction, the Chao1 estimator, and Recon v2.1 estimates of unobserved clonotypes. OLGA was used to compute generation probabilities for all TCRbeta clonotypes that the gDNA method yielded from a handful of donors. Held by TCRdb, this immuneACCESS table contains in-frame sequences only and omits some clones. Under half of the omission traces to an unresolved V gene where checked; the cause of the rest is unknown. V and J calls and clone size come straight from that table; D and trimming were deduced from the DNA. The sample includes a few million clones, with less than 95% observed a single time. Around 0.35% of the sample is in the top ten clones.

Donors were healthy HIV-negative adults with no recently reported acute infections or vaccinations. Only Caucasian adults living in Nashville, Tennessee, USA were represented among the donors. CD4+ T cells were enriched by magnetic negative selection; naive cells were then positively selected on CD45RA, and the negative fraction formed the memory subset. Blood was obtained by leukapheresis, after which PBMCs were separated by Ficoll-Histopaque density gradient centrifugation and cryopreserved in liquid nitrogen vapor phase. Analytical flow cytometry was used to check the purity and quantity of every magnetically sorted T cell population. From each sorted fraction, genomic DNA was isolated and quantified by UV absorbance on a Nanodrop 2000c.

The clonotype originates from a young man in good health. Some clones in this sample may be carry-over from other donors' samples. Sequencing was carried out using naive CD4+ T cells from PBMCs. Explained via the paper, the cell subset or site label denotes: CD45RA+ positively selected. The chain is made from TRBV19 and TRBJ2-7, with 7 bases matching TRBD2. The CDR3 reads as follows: CASSIIVYGRGRMEEQYF. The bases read TGTGCCAGTAGTATTATTGTTTACGGTCGCGGGAGAATGGAAGAGCAGTACTTC.